One sample yielded the 31 T cell receptor beta chains listed below, sequenced in a study of T-cell reconstitution after alpha-beta-depleted transplantation in children. This sample's TCRbeta library carried unique molecular identifier barcodes. TCRdb called the PCR reads again in MiXCR, with one record for every CDR3 protein. The sample has about 830,000 distinct CDR3 sequences, about 15% seen once. Sequencing used PBMCs, mostly from graft donor cells, obtained 360 days after TCRalphabeta/CD19-depleted stem cell transplant. These receptors came from a male patient younger than 18 who had a stem cell transplant for acute lymphoblastic leukemia, so the T cells may come from the graft donor.

To note about this clonotype: No conserved phenylalanine or tryptophan ends this CDR3, so it is likely a read error. This sequence joins TRBV6-1 and TRBJ1-3; 7 bases agree with TRBD1. In germline, CDR1 is MNHNS, CDR2 SASEGT. This CDR3 has 16 amino acids. J gave up 2 bases and V 5 bases, and 9 bases lay outside the gene matches. The DNA of the CDR3 is TGTGCCAGCAGTCAACGGACAGGTTGGGCTGGAAACACCATATATTCT. Its translation is CASSQRTGWAGNTIYS.

Points on this clonotype: A much larger clone differs by one base, so this may be a read error. CDR3 nucleotides: TGCAGTGTTAGGGGCCTACCTGGCACAGATACGCAGTATTTT. Translating gives CSVRGLPGTDTQYF. The V gene is TRBV20-1, the J gene TRBJ2-3, with TRBD1 as a possible D gene (5 bases). Per the germline V gene, CDR1 is DFQATT and CDR2 is SNEGSKA (reference sequence). Trimming stripped 7 bases from V and 1 base from J, with 15 bases between. The CDR3 contains 14 residues.

The rearrangement joins TRBV5-4 to TRBJ2-5; 11 nucleotides agree with TRBD2. Trimming took 1 base from V and 9 from J; bases not matched to a gene: 11. The CDR3 is made up of 16 amino acids. Germline V gene lookup returns CDR1 SGHNT and CDR2 YYREEE (reference sequence). The CDR3 is CASSLLLAGGEEAQYF. CDR3 DNA: TGTGCCAGCAGCTTGCTGCTAGCGGGAGGTGAGGAGGCCCAGTACTTC.

The chain combines TRBV13 with TRBJ1-2; no clear D. Germline V lookup: CDR1 PRHDT, CDR2 FYEKMQ (reference sequence). The CDR3 extends over 12 amino acids. V lost 5 bases and J lost 6, with 10 bases in between. Here the CDR3 reads CASSRTVDGYTF. The CDR3 DNA sequence: TGTGCCAGCAGCCGTACGGTCGATGGCTACACCTTC.

J is TRBJ1-1 and V is TRBV24-1; D uncertain. This CDR3 is 11 amino acids long. Trimming took 8 bases from V and 4 from J, leaving 7 bases between them. Germline V gene data show CDR1 as KGHDR and CDR2 as SFDVKD. This CDR3 is CATTGGTEAFF. DNA for the CDR3: TGTGCCACCACCGGTGGCACTGAAGCTTTCTTT.

The genes are TRBV5-1 and TRBJ2-1; 9 bases fit TRBD2. J was trimmed by 4 bases and V by 0 bases; bases with no gene match: 11. Germline V gene data show CDR1 as SGHRS and CDR2 as YFSETQ. The CDR3 has 18 residues. The CDR3 nucleotides read TGCGCCAGCAGCTTGGGATCGGCTAGCGGGGTGTTTTACAATGAGCAGTTCTTC. Translated, it gives CASSLGSASGVFYNEQFF.

This clonotype was counted a few times. V gene TRBV20-1 combines with J gene TRBJ1-1; TRBD1 agrees at 11 bases. CDR1 is DFQATT, CDR2 SNEGSKA, per germline (reference sequence). The ends lost 3 bases at V and 4 bases at J; junction bases unmatched: 10. The CDR3 has 16 amino acids. The CDR3, as DNA: TGCAGTGCTAGGTGGGGGACAGGGGGTCAGGGCACTGAAGCTTTCTTT. Its translation is CSARWGTGGQGTEAFF.

This clonotype was picked up many times. CDR3 nucleotides: TGTGCCAGCAGAATAGCGGGAGGGGGAAATGAGCAGTTCTTC. Translation gives CASRIAGGGNEQFF. The chain is built from TRBV12-3 or TRBV12-4 and TRBJ2-1, with TRBD2 matching over 11 bases. The V segment lost 6 bases and the J segment 7 bases; nucleotides outside the gene matches: 5. The CDR3 totals 14 residues.

V usage is TRBV19 and J usage is TRBJ2-2; 7 nucleotides line up with TRBD1. With 1 base clipped from V and 0 bases from J, the junction kept 2 bases outside the gene matches. Germline values: CDR1 LNHDA, CDR2 SQIVND (reference sequence). This CDR3 region has 16 residues. In DNA form, the CDR3 reads TGTGCCAGTAGTATAGGAACAGGGGCGAACACCGGGGAGCTGTTTTTT. This gives the protein CASSIGTGANTGELFF.

The chain carries TRBV20-1 and TRBJ2-7, with D maybe TRBD2 (6 bases). CDR1 is DFQATT, CDR2 SNEGSKA, per germline (reference sequence). The CDR3 covers 13 residues. Between the trimmed V and J ends, which lost 3 bases and 3 bases, there was a span of 12 bases. CDR3 protein: CSASGEAIYEQYF. CDR3 nucleotide sequence: TGCAGTGCTAGCGGGGAGGCTATCTACGAGCAGTACTTC.

The rearrangement joins TRBV11-1 to TRBJ2-1; the match to TRBD2 covers 8 bases. CDR1 SGHAT and CDR2 FQDESV come from the germline V gene (reference sequence). V trimming: 4 bases; J trimming: 6 bases; junction bases outside the gene matches: 17. The CDR3 is 18 amino acids. The DNA of the CDR3 is TGTGCCAGCAGCTCAACCCGGGCTAGCGGGCCCCGGGGCAATGAGCAGTTCTTC. Residues: CASSSTRASGPRGNEQFF.

The genes are TRBV5-1 and TRBJ2-7; D is undetermined. CDR3 length equals 15 residues. V was shortened by 1 base and J by 0 bases, with 11 bases between the two germline ends. The V gene's germline CDR1 is SGHRS and CDR2 YFSETQ. The CDR3 nucleotides are TGCGCCAGCAGCTTGACGGTCAGTTCCTCCTACGAGCAGTACTTC. The encoded protein is CASSLTVSSSYEQYF.

This clonotype has ten or more counts. V and J are TRBV20-1 and TRBJ2-7, with unresolved D. The CDR3 contains 14 residues. The germline gives CDR1 DFQATT, CDR2 SNEGSKA (reference sequence). V lost 0 bases and J lost 5, with 14 bases in between. The CDR3 spells CSARDPGATDEQYF. The CDR3 DNA sequence: TGCAGTGCTAGAGATCCAGGCGCCACGGACGAGCAGTACTTC.

This clonotype occurred a few times. The rearrangement joins TRBV13 to TRBJ2-2; D tentatively reads TRBD1 or TRBD2 (5 bases each). V was cut by 5 bases and J by 2 bases, with 18 bases left in between. Germline V gene sequence: CDR1 PRHDT, CDR2 FYEKMQ (reference sequence). This CDR3 has 17 residues. In DNA, the CDR3 is TGTGCCAGCAGCCCCGCCGGGACGCACGGTAACACCGGGGAGCTGTTTTTT. Its protein product is CASSPAGTHGNTGELFF.

Only a few counts were recorded for this clonotype. This chain joins TRBV27 and TRBJ2-7; tentative D call: TRBD2 (6 bases). CDR3 length: 15 residues. The V end lost 7 bases, the J end lost 0 bases, and 16 bases lay between the germline ends. Germline V CDR1 and CDR2: MNHEY, SMNVEV (reference sequence). In DNA form, the CDR3 reads TGTGCCAGCAACAGAGGGGTGGGGGGCTCCTACGAGCAGTACTTC. It translates to CASNRGVGGSYEQYF.

The genes are TRBV30 and TRBJ2-7, with TRBD1 identical over 8 bases. The CDR3 is 13 amino acids. V gave up 2 bases and J gave up 5 bases; unmatched junction bases: 5. Germline V gene lookup returns CDR1 GTSNPN and CDR2 SVGIG (reference sequence). The CDR3 DNA reads TGTGCCTGGAGTAAGGACAGGGAGAACGAGCAGTACTTC. Protein product: CAWSKDRENEQYF.

The V and J genes are TRBV5-1 and TRBJ2-2; no firm D call. CDR3 size: 14 residues. Per germline, CDR1 SGHRS and CDR2 YFSETQ. V dropped 2 bases and J dropped 4 bases, with 9 bases sitting between them. This CDR3 reads CASSFTETTGELFF. As DNA, the CDR3 is TGCGCCAGCAGCTTTACAGAGACCACCGGGGAGCTGTTTTTT.

V usage is TRBV7-8 and J usage is TRBJ2-4; D possibly corresponds to TRBD2 (7 bases). The germline V gene encodes CDR1 SGHVS and CDR2 FQNEAQ. V lost 5 bases and J 3 bases, leaving 20 bases between the germline ends. CDR3 size: 17 residues. In nucleotides, the CDR3 is TGTGCCAGCAGCCCTCCCGTCAGGGGAGGGGACAAAAACATTCAGTACTTC. Its protein product is CASSPPVRGGDKNIQYF.

This clonotype was seen at least ten times. V and J are TRBV20-1 and TRBJ2-1, with 13 nucleotides matching TRBD2. Germline trimming cut 1 base from V and 6 bases from J; bases unmatched to any gene: 12. This CDR3 spans 18 amino acids. Germline V gene lookup returns CDR1 DFQATT and CDR2 SNEGSKA (reference sequence). The CDR3 nucleotides are TGCAGTGCTAGAGCCACCCTGGGACTAGCGGGGACATTCAATGAGCAGTTCTTC. Amino acid sequence: CSARATLGLAGTFNEQFF.

This clonotype was observed a handful of times. This rearrangement joins TRBV5-1 to TRBJ1-4; tentatively, D is TRBD1 (6 bases). The CDR3 consists of 13 residues. Germline values: CDR1 SGHRS, CDR2 YFSETQ. Deletions cut 4 bases from V and 8 bases from J, with 12 bases between. CDR3 bases: TGCGCCAGCAGCAGGGGGTGGAGAGAAAAACTGTTTTTT. Translation gives CASSRGWREKLFF.

CDR3 protein: CASSFGASGKSYEQYF. CDR3 nucleotides: TGCGCCAGCAGCTTCGGTGCTAGCGGGAAGTCCTACGAGCAGTACTTC. The V gene is TRBV5-1, the J gene TRBJ2-7; 9 bases align to TRBD2. Germline CDR1 reads SGHRS; CDR2 reads YFSETQ. The CDR3 runs to 16 residues. The J segment lost 1 base and the V segment lost 2 bases, leaving 7 bases of the junction unmatched.

The chain combines TRBV20-1 with TRBJ2-1; the D gene is possibly TRBD1 (5 bases). Trimming stripped 2 bases from V and 0 bases from J, with 17 bases between. Germline V gene sequence: CDR1 DFQATT, CDR2 SNEGSKA (reference sequence). The CDR3 contains 17 residues. In DNA, the CDR3 is TGCAGTGCTAGATCCGACAGCGCACCGGGCTCCTACAATGAGCAGTTCTTC. Residues: CSARSDSAPGSYNEQFF.

This clonotype was seen a handful of times. For the CDR3, the DNA is TGTGCCAGCAGCTTATTAACCTCCCGTGACAGGCGTGAAAAACTGTTTTTT. It specifies CASSLLTSRDRREKLFF. V gene TRBV7-9 combines with J gene TRBJ1-4; D is possibly TRBD1 (6 bases). V lost 2 bases and J lost 7, with 20 bases in between. Germline CDR1 and CDR2: SEHNR and FQNEAQ (reference sequence). The CDR3 totals 17 residues.

The J gene is TRBJ2-7, the V gene TRBV3-1, with TRBD2 matching 10 bases. The CDR3 is 16 amino acids. Germline assignment: CDR1 LGHDT and CDR2 YNNKEL (reference sequence). With V trimmed by 2 bases and J by 4 bases, 8 bases remained unmatched. CDR3 in DNA: TGTGCCAGCAGCCAACAGAGGACTAGCGGAAATTACGAGCAGTACTTC. This encodes CASSQQRTSGNYEQYF.

This clonotype has more than one count but fewer than ten. The V call is TRBV12-3 or TRBV12-4, the J call TRBJ2-7; D perhaps matches TRBD2 (5 bases). There are 14 residues in the CDR3. The V end was cut by 3 bases, the J end by 0 bases, with 9 bases between. The CDR3 DNA reads TGTGCCAGCAGTTTCGGACTGCGCTCCTACGAGCAGTACTTC. This gives the protein CASSFGLRSYEQYF.

This clonotype was seen many times. V usage is TRBV25-1 and J usage is TRBJ2-2; no definite D call. Trimming took off 8 bases at V and 3 bases at J, with 7 bases between the two ends. Germline CDR1 and CDR2: MGHDK and SYGVNS. The CDR3 runs 12 residues. CDR3 sequence: CASHHYTGELFF. In nucleotides, the CDR3 is TGTGCCAGCCACCATTACACCGGGGAGCTGTTTTTT.

The V call is TRBV12-3 or TRBV12-4, the J call TRBJ2-7; the D gene is possibly TRBD1 (6 bases). V lost 6 bases and J lost 2, with 11 bases in between. The CDR3 consists of 13 residues. In nucleotides, the CDR3 is TGTGCCAGCAGCTGGACAGCGGCCTACGAGCAGTACTTC. Protein product: CASSWTAAYEQYF.

Many counts were recorded for this clonotype. The chain carries TRBV29-1 and TRBJ2-1; D is possibly TRBD2 (5 bases). V was trimmed by 6 bases and J by 0 bases, leaving 18 bases between them. CDR3 length equals 16 residues. CDR1 SQVTM and CDR2 ANQGSEA come from the germline V gene. The CDR3 DNA is TGCAGCGTCGTCCTCAGAGGGCTACCCTCCTACAATGAGCAGTTCTTC. This sequence encodes CSVVLRGLPSYNEQFF.

This clonotype was seen a handful of times. This chain's CDR3 is CASSLQFIGRTPYEQYF. DNA for the CDR3: TGCGCCAGCAGCCTCCAATTCATCGGGAGAACACCCTACGAGCAGTACTTC. V and J are TRBV4-1 and TRBJ2-7; tentative D call: TRBD2 (6 bases). The germline V gene has CDR1 MGHRA and CDR2 YSYEKL. The CDR3 is 17 residues long. Between the trimmed V and J ends, which lost 4 bases and 2 bases, there was a span of 21 bases.

The gene calls are TRBV12-3 or TRBV12-4 and TRBJ2-7, with D tentatively TRBD1 (6 bases). There are 13 residues in the CDR3. V was trimmed by 3 bases and J by 5 bases, leaving 11 bases between them. CDR3 residues: CASSFSQGDEQYF. CDR3 bases: TGTGCCAGCAGTTTTTCACAGGGTGACGAGCAGTACTTC.

This clonotype was seen more than once but under ten times. The CDR3 sequence: CASSLPVTAPVVEQYF. In DNA, the CDR3 is TGTGCCAGCAGCTTGCCTGTGACGGCCCCCGTGGTCGAGCAGTACTTC. This rearrangement joins TRBV5-5 to TRBJ2-7, with unresolved D. The CDR3 length is 16 residues. Germline loops: CDR1 SGHKS, CDR2 YYEKEE (reference sequence). V lost 1 base to trimming and J lost 6 bases, with 20 bases between them.